This note documents a single TCR beta chain sequence. In its sample, this clonotype was seen many times. Its binding antigen is unknown. There are no base qualities to consult, and no much larger clone falls within one base. These data originate in a study of T cell repertoires in cytomegalovirus infection (dated by TCRdb to between 2018 and 2021). General notes on the study: The HLA type of each donor mattered for the analysis, because public TCR beta signatures pointed to carriage of CMV infection along with the matching HLA type. Results and caveats for the whole study, not just this receptor: In both this cohort and an independent approximately 370-donor cohort, the cumulative frequency of public TCR beta family members distinguished carriers of CMV infection plus the relevant HLA type. The ex vivo response was dominated by HLA-C-restricted CMV-specific TCR beta clonotypes, and the single most frequent clonotype in two of eight donors was supplied by these HLA-C-restricted clonotypes.

V loses 5 bases at its end and J loses 2 bases; junction bases beyond the gene matches: 5. There are 16 amino acids in the CDR3, from cysteine to phenylalanine inclusive. CDR3 DNA is the only sequence kept; it has 48 bases, read in frame from the first base. Sequencing instrument: Illumina HiSeq 1500. TCRdb trimmed the raw reads at Q25, called clones with MiXCR and kept productive beta chains. Rows are unified per CDR3 protein, each entry keeping the most common DNA and genes. The sample records hundreds of thousands of distinct CDR3 sequences, roughly a tenth of which are singletons. The top ten hold more than 2.5% of the sample.

The source material was PBMCs. Recombination connected TRBV12-3 or TRBV12-4 to TRBJ2-6; 8 central nucleotides agree with TRBD2. The source of this sequence is a human donor in good health (CMV status not recorded). Some clones in this sample may be carry-over from other donors' samples. The DNA sequence is given as TGTGCCAGCAGTGCTGCGGGGGGAACTGGGGCCAACGTCCTGACTTTC. Its protein product is CASSAAGGTGANVLTF.